The T cell receptor beta chain under discussion was sequenced for a study of response to subunit inactivated influenza vaccine. This clonotype was observed at least ten times. V gave up 5 bases and J gave up 4 bases; unmatched junction bases: 7. This CDR3 has 16 amino acids. Looked up from germline, CDR1 is SGHAT and CDR2 is FQNNGV. One entry per CDR3 protein results from TCRdb running MiXCR on the RT-PCR reads. The repertoire holds about 530,000 distinct CDR3 sequences, with about 12% as singletons. The material was PBMCs from blood, obtained on the day of vaccination. This chain uses TRBV11-2 with TRBJ2-2, with 10 bases fitting TRBD2. This clonotype was sampled from a man aged 50 to 59 who received an inactivated influenza vaccine. CDR3 bases: TGTGCCAGCAGCCTAAGCGGGGGGGCCGGCACCGGGGAGCTGTTTTTT. Translation: CASSLSGGAGTGELFF.